This T cell receptor beta chain derives from a study of cytomegalovirus exposure and HLA in healthy donors. Study at large: One earlier analysis, a look at roughly 180 million T cells, found fewer than 140 million unique TCR beta sequences.

With 60 Vbeta and 13 Jbeta primers, the PCR was carried out. Measured with immunoSEQ multiplex PCR; TCRdb has only the in-frame clones, and not every one. The sample consists of 150,000 to 200,000 clones, about 81% of them appearing once. Germline CDR1 is SGHTA and CDR2 is FQGTGA. The J segment lost 8 bases and the V segment lost 2 bases, leaving 8 bases of the junction unmatched. This CDR3 is built from 15 residues. Sample: PBMCs. The gene calls are TRBV7-3 and TRBJ2-1; TRBD2 matches at 8 bases. This receptor was obtained from a man between 18 and 29 years old in good health and CMV-seronegative. The CDR3 region is CASSLDTSGIDEQFF. CDR3 coding DNA: TGTGCCAGCAGCTTAGACACTAGCGGAATCGATGAGCAGTTCTTC.